This T cell receptor beta chain came from a study of post-analysis software for immune sequencing data. Study-level points and caveats: With TRBV5-6, TRBV5-1 and TRBV20-1 included, several TRBV segments were more frequent in patients than in controls. When compared against controls, multiple sclerosis patients showed significantly lower normalized Chao1 diversity.

Researchers reported that TCR beta cDNA libraries carried unique molecular identifiers. TCRdb called the PCR reads again in MiXCR, with one record for every CDR3 protein. The data contain hundreds of thousands of distinct CDR3 sequences, roughly 45% of them seen just once; the ten biggest clones take up 9% to 13%. This clonotype was detected a few times. Its antigen is currently unknown. Germline assignment: CDR1 DFQATT and CDR2 SNEGSKA (reference sequence). The CDR3 runs to 13 residues. V was trimmed by 4 bases and J by 1 base, leaving 9 bases between them. The TCR sequence derives from a girl under 18 with multiple sclerosis. The sequencing sample was made of blood. The gene calls are TRBV20-1 and TRBJ2-3, with TRBD2 as a possible D gene (5 bases). In DNA form, the CDR3 reads TGCAGTGCTATCCTCGGGGGCACAGATACGCAGTATTTT. Translating gives CSAILGGTDTQYF.